This T cell receptor beta chain was documented in a study of siplizumab effects on memory and regulatory T cells. Comments on this clone: Its antigen is unknown.

Study results and limitations: Treg origin accounted for an average of about 74% of mappable alloreactive CD4+ clones with siplizumab and roughly 25% in controls.

Clones were read by immunoSEQ multiplex PCR, and TCRdb kept only the in-frame ones, dropping some. The data show over 85,000 clones, approximately 95% seen once. Germline lookup yields CDR1 SGHVS and CDR2 FNYEAQ. This CDR3 is 18 amino acids long. Trimming took off 0 bases at V and 1 base at J, with 18 bases between the two ends. The specimen was non-Treg CD4+ T cells sorted from blood. This chain joins TRBV7-6 and TRBJ1-1, with D perhaps matching TRBD1 (5 bases). The TCR was taken from a human donor in good health. CDR3: CASSLAGGRGRWNTEAFF. The CDR3, as DNA: TGTGCCAGCAGCTTAGCAGGAGGGAGGGGCAGGTGGAACACTGAAGCTTTCTTT.